Presented here are 19 T cell receptor beta chains from one specimen sequenced in a study of blood T cell repertoires in COVID-19. Measured with immunoSEQ multiplex PCR; TCRdb has only the in-frame clones, and not every one. There are approximately 300,000 clones in the sample; 86% occur only once, and about 10% lies in the top ten. The sequenced sample was PBMCs or T cells enriched from blood (not recorded which). These receptors were collected from a woman under 30 who had recovered from COVID-19.

The CDR3 bases are TGTGCCAGCATGGAGGGCGGCTATGGCTACACCTTC. Its protein is CASMEGGYGYTF. The chain employs TRBV6-5 and TRBJ1-2; no reliable D call. Germline values: CDR1 MNHEY, CDR2 SVGAGI. The CDR3 covers 12 residues. Trimming took off 7 bases at V and 4 bases at J, with 10 bases between the two ends.

The rearrangement links TRBV7-8 to TRBJ2-1; 10 bases are shared with TRBD2. CDR1 is SGHVS, CDR2 FQNEAQ, per germline. This CDR3 contains 16 residues. V shed 1 base, J shed 3 bases, and the junction held 3 bases outside the gene matches. The CDR3 bases are TGTGCCAGCAGCTTAGGGCTAGCGGGAGACTACAATGAGCAGTTCTTC. Residues: CASSLGLAGDYNEQFF.

The genes are TRBV16 and TRBJ1-3; D not resolved. CDR3 length equals 17 residues. Germline loops: CDR1 KGHSY, CDR2 FQNENV. V gave up 3 bases and J gave up 0 bases, with 15 bases separating them. The CDR3 DNA reads TGTGCCAGCAGCCATCCCGAGACGGGTCGCTCTGGAAACACCATATATTTT. Encoded protein: CASSHPETGRSGNTIYF.

In its sample, this clone was seen a few times. V and J are TRBV7-6 and TRBJ2-2; TRBD1 matches 11 bases. CDR1 and CDR2 from the germline V gene are SGHVS and FNYEAQ. CDR3 size: 16 residues. J was trimmed by 4 bases and V by 6 bases; bases with no gene match: 7. The CDR3 sequence: CASRKTGTGGTGELFF. CDR3 sequence (DNA): TGTGCCAGCAGAAAGACCGGGACAGGGGGCACCGGGGAGCTGTTTTTT.

The CDR3 DNA reads TGTGCCAGCAGCTTAGAGACGACAACGGGGTTTGGGTATGGCTACACCTTC. Protein sequence: CASSLETTTGFGYGYTF. The chain combines TRBV11-2 with TRBJ1-2; D unclear. Germline lookup yields CDR1 SGHAT and CDR2 FQNNGV. Trimming pared 0 bases from V and 5 bases from J, leaving 19 bases between. The CDR3 loop spans 17 amino acids.

This chain joins TRBV11-3 and TRBJ2-5, with D perhaps matching TRBD1 (6 bases). Trimming removed 5 bases from V and 5 bases from J, with 15 bases in between. This CDR3 region has 14 residues. CDR1 is SGHNT and CDR2 is YENEEA in the germline V gene. This CDR3 reads CASSASGDTETQYF. CDR3 sequence (DNA): TGTGCCAGCAGCGCATCAGGGGATACGGAGACCCAGTACTTC.

The rearrangement links TRBV28 to TRBJ1-2; tentatively, D is TRBD1 (6 bases). Germline lookup yields CDR1 MDHEN and CDR2 SYDVKM. Trimming shortened V by 5 bases and J by 1 base, and 14 bases separated the two germline ends. The CDR3 length is 15 residues. CDR3 sequence reads: CASSRGGGFNYGYTF. CDR3 bases: TGTGCCAGCAGTAGGGGAGGGGGTTTTAACTATGGCTACACCTTC.

This clone is a singleton in its sample. The chain joins TRBV28 to TRBJ1-1; D is unresolved. V lost 5 bases to trimming and J lost 1 base, with 14 bases between them. Germline V gene data show CDR1 as MDHEN and CDR2 as SYDVKM. The CDR3 loop spans 15 amino acids. CDR3 nucleotide sequence: TGTGCCAGCAGTAGGACTATCACGGGGAACACTGAAGCTTTCTTT. Its translation is CASSRTITGNTEAFF.

A few counts support this clone. The CDR3 DNA follows: TGTGCCAGCAGTGAAGAGCGGGGGGGCACAGATACGCAGTATTTT. This gives the protein CASSEERGGTDTQYF. The chain employs TRBV6-1 and TRBJ2-3, with 9 bases that match TRBD2. The CDR3 consists of 15 residues. Germline V gives CDR1 MNHNS, CDR2 SASEGT. V dropped 1 base and J dropped 1; count of bases not matched to a gene: 0.

The chain joins TRBV2 to TRBJ2-5; 8 nucleotides align to TRBD2. The V gene's germline CDR1 is SNHLY and CDR2 FYNNEI. The CDR3 is 13 amino acids. V trimming: 6 bases; J trimming: 3 bases; junction bases outside the gene matches: 3. CDR3: CASSFSGEETQYF. DNA for the CDR3: TGTGCCAGCAGCTTTAGCGGGGAAGAGACCCAGTACTTC.

In its sample, this clone was seen many times. The chain joins TRBV5-1 to TRBJ1-2; 7 bases agree with TRBD1. In germline, CDR1 is SGHRS, CDR2 YFSETQ. The length of the CDR3 is 13 residues. Trimming cost V 5 bases and J 6 bases; bases outside gene matches: 7. DNA for the CDR3: TGCGCCAGCAGAGACTCCCAGGGGGATGGCTACACCTTC. It specifies CASRDSQGDGYTF.

The J gene is TRBJ2-7, the V gene TRBV5-6; D might be TRBD2 (5 bases). This CDR3 is 16 amino acids long. The V end lost 3 bases, the J end lost 2 bases, and 18 bases lay between the germline ends. The germline gives CDR1 SGHDT, CDR2 YYEEEE. The CDR3 here is CASSSQEDSLTYEQYF. In DNA form, the CDR3 reads TGTGCCAGCAGCTCCCAGGAGGACTCCCTGACCTACGAGCAGTACTTC.

The rearrangement links TRBV3-1 (or the pseudogene TRBV3-2) to TRBJ2-7; 7 nucleotides align to TRBD2. The length of the CDR3 is 17 residues. V shed 0 bases and J 2 bases; nucleotides not matched to a gene: 10. CDR1 and CDR2 from the germline V gene are LGHDT and YNNKEL (reference sequence). The CDR3 bases are TGTGCCAGCAGCCAAGAGGCTATTGGGGGGGGTCCCTACGAGCAGTACTTC. Translating it yields CASSQEAIGGGPYEQYF.

V is TRBV3-1 (or the pseudogene TRBV3-2) and J is TRBJ1-3; 7 bases agree with TRBD1. The CDR3 totals 16 residues. The V gene end was trimmed by 6 bases and the J gene end by 0 bases; junction bases not matched to a gene: 8. Germline lookup yields CDR1 LGHDT and CDR2 YNNKEL (reference sequence). CDR3 region: CASSHRGVRSGNTIYF. In DNA, the CDR3 is TGTGCCAGCAGTCACAGGGGCGTCCGCTCTGGAAACACCATATATTTT.

The V call is TRBV30, the J call TRBJ1-5; D is unclear. The CDR3 consists of 12 residues. Trimming shortened V by 3 bases and J by 6 bases, and 9 bases separated the two germline ends. The V gene's germline CDR1 is GTSNPN and CDR2 SVGIG (reference sequence). CDR3: CAWSAGGQPQHF. The DNA for the CDR3 is TGTGCCTGGAGCGCGGGAGGTCAGCCCCAGCATTTT.

This chain connects TRBV3-1 (or the pseudogene TRBV3-2) to TRBJ2-5; maybe TRBD2 (7 bases). The germline V and J ends were trimmed by 4 bases and 5 bases, with 14 bases remaining between them. The CDR3 loop spans 14 amino acids. Germline CDR1 reads LGHDT; CDR2 reads YNNKEL (reference sequence). The CDR3 region is CASSPWGGQETQYF. Written as DNA, the CDR3 is TGTGCCAGCAGCCCCTGGGGGGGGCAGGAGACCCAGTACTTC.

The rearrangement links TRBV19 to TRBJ1-1; TRBD1 is a possible D gene (6 bases). The V end lost 6 bases, the J end lost 0 bases, and 20 bases lay between the germline ends. The CDR3 totals 17 residues. Per the germline V gene, CDR1 is LNHDA and CDR2 is SQIVND (reference sequence). This chain's CDR3 is CASRAAEGGWMNTEAFF. CDR3 sequence (DNA): TGTGCCAGTAGGGCAGCTGAAGGGGGATGGATGAACACTGAAGCTTTCTTT.

The CDR3 nucleotides read TGTGCCAGCAGCTATAACAGGGGGCATCTTGGCTACACCTTC. It encodes CASSYNRGHLGYTF. This chain uses TRBV3-1 (or the pseudogene TRBV3-2) with TRBJ1-2; 9 bases are shared with TRBD1. This CDR3 is 14 amino acids long. The J segment lost 7 bases and the V segment lost 5 bases, leaving 8 bases of the junction unmatched. The germline V gene encodes CDR1 LGHDT and CDR2 YNNKEL (reference sequence).

The chain employs TRBV3-1 (or the pseudogene TRBV3-2) and TRBJ2-1, with 9 bases matching TRBD1. V lost 0 bases to trimming and J lost 7 bases; unmatched junction nucleotides: 7. The germline V gene encodes CDR1 LGHDT and CDR2 YNNKEL (reference sequence). CDR3 size: 16 residues. CDR3 in DNA: TGTGCCAGCAGCCAAGATTACGGGACAGGGTTTAATGAGCAGTTCTTC. As protein: CASSQDYGTGFNEQFF.